Listed below are T cell receptor beta chains from one sample, sequenced in a study of blood T cells in healthy people across ages. TCRdb re-called the 5' RACE reads through MiXCR, storing one row per CDR3 protein. The repertoire holds about 720,000 distinct CDR3 sequences, with 20% to 30% as singletons. The data also belong to a second study, concerning T cells of mothers and their children.

The specimen sequenced was blood. The origin of the receptors is a boy under 18 in good health. The conserved cysteine and the conserved F or W are not part of the CDR3 here.

>TRBV5-1|TRBJ2-1
ASSPGGAGGQYNEQF
>TRBV6-1|TRBJ2-1
ASSLHPGDTSINEQF
>TRBV20-1|TRBJ2-4
SARDLERSKNIQY
>TRBV5-5|TRBJ1-5
ASSLDEGLNQPQH
>TRBV10-3|TRBJ1-2
AISESVGGYGYT
>TRBV27|TRBJ2-2
ASGFSGLAGELF
>TRBV11-2|TRBJ1-2
ASSSVGTGVGYT
>TRBV28|TRBJ2-7
AIETHPYEQY
>TRBV29-1|TRBJ2-7
SAIPDGRSYEQY
>TRBV10-3|TRBJ2-1
AIKGNSGGLTYNEQF
>TRBV12-3/TRBV12-4|.
ASGDSLSYEQY
>TRBV28|TRBJ2-7
ASSHGGDISYEQY
>TRBV28|TRBJ2-4
ASSLSGRGGAKNIQY
>TRBV11-2|TRBJ1-3
ASSSIGGSGNTIY
>TRBV7-2|TRBJ1-5
ASSFRGGGNQPQH